These T cell receptor beta chains were read from a single sample in a study of radiation and T cells in renal cell carcinoma. TCRdb's copy holds only in-frame clones and misses some; the assay was immunoSEQ multiplex PCR. The data hold 150,000 or so clones, with around 89% observed a single time. The specimen was blood, collected from a patient whose treatment included radiotherapy and nephrectomy. The receptors were sampled from a woman in her 70s with renal cell carcinoma. Both conserved end residues are part of each CDR3. Each record gives: D gene, CDR3 length, V gene, J gene, clone size, CDR3 protein, CDR3 DNA. A D gene is named only where the DNA matches it firmly. Clone size is shown for a subset of rows, as once, few, many or a class of expanded clone.

d_call: TRBD1; cdr3_length: 15; v_call: TRBV25-1; j_call: TRBJ2-1; clone_size: NA; cdr3_aa: CASSVGQKIHNEQFF; cdr3_nt: TGTGCCAGCAGTGTGGGACAGAAGATCCACAATGAGCAGTTCTTC
d_call: TRBD1; cdr3_length: 15; v_call: TRBV6-5; j_call: TRBJ1-3; clone_size: NA; cdr3_aa: CASSKDRGAGNTIYF; cdr3_nt: TGTGCCAGCAGTAAGGACAGGGGAGCAGGAAACACCATATATTTT
d_call: TRBD2; cdr3_length: 16; v_call: TRBV7-9; j_call: TRBJ2-5; clone_size: NA; cdr3_aa: CASSFRAGGLRETQYF; cdr3_nt: TGTGCCAGCAGCTTCCGAGCGGGGGGTCTAAGGGAGACCCAGTACTTC
d_call: TRBD1; cdr3_length: 13; v_call: TRBV5-1; j_call: TRBJ1-1; clone_size: NA; cdr3_aa: CASSPGQGTEAFF; cdr3_nt: TGCGCCAGCAGCCCCGGACAGGGGACTGAAGCTTTCTTT
d_call: NA; cdr3_length: 13; v_call: TRBV7-2; j_call: TRBJ2-1; clone_size: NA; cdr3_aa: CASSLDTYNEQFF; cdr3_nt: TGTGCCAGCAGCTTGGACACCTACAATGAGCAGTTCTTC
d_call: TRBD1; cdr3_length: 15; v_call: TRBV5-4; j_call: TRBJ2-2; clone_size: NA; cdr3_aa: CASSLGQGATGELFF; cdr3_nt: TGTGCCAGCAGCTTGGGACAGGGGGCGACCGGGGAGCTGTTTTTT
d_call: NA; cdr3_length: 14; v_call: TRBV5-6; j_call: TRBJ2-7; clone_size: NA; cdr3_aa: CASSLGQGSDEQYF; cdr3_nt: TGTGCCAGCAGCTTGGGCCAGGGTTCGGATGAGCAGTACTTC
d_call: NA; cdr3_length: 13; v_call: TRBV4-3; j_call: TRBJ1-1; clone_size: few; cdr3_aa: CASSPDSNTEAFF; cdr3_nt: TGCGCCAGCAGCCCCGACAGTAACACTGAAGCTTTCTTT
d_call: NA; cdr3_length: 14; v_call: TRBV5-1; j_call: TRBJ1-6; clone_size: many; cdr3_aa: CASSHGETNSPLHF; cdr3_nt: TGCGCCAGCAGCCACGGGGAGACCAATTCACCCCTCCACTTT
d_call: TRBD1; cdr3_length: 14; v_call: TRBV30; j_call: TRBJ1-4; clone_size: NA; cdr3_aa: CAWSKTGENEKLFF; cdr3_nt: TGTGCCTGGAGTAAGACAGGGGAAAATGAAAAACTGTTTTTT
d_call: NA; cdr3_length: 14; v_call: TRBV19; j_call: TRBJ1-6; clone_size: NA; cdr3_aa: CASTTPQGYSPLHF; cdr3_nt: TGTGCCAGTACCACGCCTCAGGGATACTCACCCCTCCACTTT
d_call: TRBD1; cdr3_length: 13; v_call: TRBV12-5; j_call: TRBJ1-2; clone_size: NA; cdr3_aa: CASGVGDRGGYTF; cdr3_nt: TGTGCTAGTGGTGTGGGGGACAGGGGAGGCTACACCTTC
d_call: NA; cdr3_length: 13; v_call: TRBV10-3; j_call: TRBJ1-1; clone_size: NA; cdr3_aa: CAPTPPGRPEAFF; cdr3_nt: TGTGCCCCTACCCCCCCGGGGAGGCCTGAAGCTTTCTTT
d_call: NA; cdr3_length: 18; v_call: TRBV4-2; j_call: TRBJ1-3; clone_size: NA; cdr3_aa: CASSQEVLGDLVGNTIYF; cdr3_nt: TGTGCCAGCAGCCAAGAAGTGCTAGGGGACTTAGTAGGAAACACCATATATTTT
d_call: NA; cdr3_length: 13; v_call: TRBV19; j_call: TRBJ1-1; clone_size: NA; cdr3_aa: CASNPGLGTEAFF; cdr3_nt: TGTGCCAGTAATCCGGGGCTGGGCACTGAAGCTTTCTTT
d_call: NA; cdr3_length: 17; v_call: TRBV19; j_call: TRBJ1-5; clone_size: NA; cdr3_aa: CASSMLAPVYGNQPQHF; cdr3_nt: TGTGCCAGTAGTATGTTGGCCCCGGTATATGGCAATCAGCCCCAGCATTTT
d_call: TRBD2; cdr3_length: 16; v_call: TRBV11-3; j_call: TRBJ2-5; clone_size: NA; cdr3_aa: CASSLGASGDKETQYF; cdr3_nt: TGTGCCAGCAGCTTAGGTGCTAGCGGGGATAAAGAGACCCAGTACTTC
d_call: NA; cdr3_length: 13; v_call: TRBV14; j_call: TRBJ2-3; clone_size: NA; cdr3_aa: CASSQDLGHTQYF; cdr3_nt: TGTGCCAGCAGCCAAGATTTGGGGCATACGCAGTATTTT
d_call: NA; cdr3_length: 13; v_call: TRBV25-1; j_call: TRBJ1-2; clone_size: NA; cdr3_aa: CASTSRLNYGYTF; cdr3_nt: TGTGCCAGCACTTCGCGCCTTAACTATGGCTACACCTTC
d_call: NA; cdr3_length: 17; v_call: TRBV30; j_call: TRBJ1-6; clone_size: NA; cdr3_aa: CAWSLEGFRDHNSPLHF; cdr3_nt: TGTGCCTGGAGTTTGGAGGGCTTCCGCGATCATAATTCACCCCTCCACTTT
d_call: NA; cdr3_length: 11; v_call: TRBV6-1; j_call: TRBJ2-7; clone_size: NA; cdr3_aa: CASSNTYEQYF; cdr3_nt: TGTGCCAGCAGTAACACCTACGAGCAGTACTTC
d_call: TRBD2; cdr3_length: 16; v_call: TRBV9; j_call: TRBJ2-3; clone_size: NA; cdr3_aa: CASSVDWRGGTDTQYF; cdr3_nt: TGTGCCAGCAGCGTAGATTGGCGGGGGGGGACAGATACGCAGTATTTT
d_call: NA; cdr3_length: 14; v_call: TRBV6-5; j_call: TRBJ2-3; clone_size: NA; cdr3_aa: CASSETSGTDTQYF; cdr3_nt: TGTGCCAGCAGTGAAACAAGTGGCACAGATACGCAGTATTTT
d_call: NA; cdr3_length: 15; v_call: TRBV5-1; j_call: TRBJ2-7; clone_size: NA; cdr3_aa: CASSLVGVPSYEQYF; cdr3_nt: TGCGCCAGCAGCTTGGTGGGGGTTCCCTCCTACGAGCAGTACTTC
d_call: NA; cdr3_length: 13; v_call: TRBV30; j_call: TRBJ1-2; clone_size: NA; cdr3_aa: CAWTPGPNYGYTF; cdr3_nt: TGTGCCTGGACTCCGGGCCCTAACTATGGCTACACCTTC
d_call: TRBD1; cdr3_length: 17; v_call: TRBV5-1; j_call: TRBJ1-3; clone_size: NA; cdr3_aa: CASSLRTQGASGNTIYF; cdr3_nt: TGCGCCAGCAGCTTGCGGACCCAGGGGGCTAGTGGAAACACCATATATTTT
d_call: NA; cdr3_length: 14; v_call: TRBV9; j_call: TRBJ1-1; clone_size: NA; cdr3_aa: CASSAQTGNTEAFF; cdr3_nt: TGTGCCAGCAGCGCCCAAACAGGGAACACTGAAGCTTTCTTT
d_call: NA; cdr3_length: 14; v_call: TRBV4-3; j_call: TRBJ1-1; clone_size: NA; cdr3_aa: CASSRTRGGTEAFF; cdr3_nt: TGCGCCAGCAGCCGCACCCGGGGGGGCACTGAAGCTTTCTTT
d_call: TRBD2; cdr3_length: 14; v_call: TRBV29-1; j_call: TRBJ2-2; clone_size: once; cdr3_aa: CSAKTGGYTGELFF; cdr3_nt: TGCAGCGCAAAGACGGGGGGGTACACCGGGGAGCTGTTTTTT
d_call: NA; cdr3_length: 14; v_call: TRBV7-2; j_call: TRBJ2-1; clone_size: NA; cdr3_aa: CASSFGTANNEQFF; cdr3_nt: TGTGCCAGCAGCTTCGGCACGGCCAACAATGAGCAGTTCTTC
d_call: TRBD1; cdr3_length: 13; v_call: TRBV15; j_call: TRBJ1-1; clone_size: NA; cdr3_aa: CATSNRQGAEAFF; cdr3_nt: TGTGCCACCAGCAACCGACAGGGTGCTGAAGCTTTCTTT
d_call: TRBD2; cdr3_length: 13; v_call: TRBV4-3; j_call: TRBJ2-1; clone_size: NA; cdr3_aa: CASSQGLVNEQFF; cdr3_nt: TGCGCCAGCAGCCAGGGACTAGTCAATGAGCAGTTCTTC
d_call: NA; cdr3_length: 14; v_call: TRBV10-3; j_call: TRBJ2-2; clone_size: NA; cdr3_aa: CAIKTSANTGELFF; cdr3_nt: TGTGCCATCAAGACCTCCGCGAACACCGGGGAGCTGTTTTTT
d_call: NA; cdr3_length: 13; v_call: TRBV21-1; j_call: TRBJ2-4; clone_size: NA; cdr3_aa: CASISGPKNIQYF; cdr3_nt: TGTGCCAGCATCTCCGGACCGAAAAACATTCAGTACTTC
d_call: NA; cdr3_length: 14; v_call: TRBV6-6; j_call: TRBJ1-1; clone_size: NA; cdr3_aa: CASSYYTMNTEAFF; cdr3_nt: TGTGCCAGCAGTTATTACACCATGAACACTGAAGCTTTCTTT
d_call: NA; cdr3_length: 12; v_call: TRBV7-7; j_call: TRBJ2-1; clone_size: NA; cdr3_aa: CASSLGGGEQFF; cdr3_nt: TGTGCTAGCAGCTTGGGGGGCGGTGAGCAGTTCTTC
d_call: NA; cdr3_length: 15; v_call: TRBV5-1; j_call: TRBJ2-4; clone_size: NA; cdr3_aa: CASSLDPIAKNIQYF; cdr3_nt: TGCGCCAGCAGCTTGGATCCCATAGCCAAAAACATTCAGTACTTC
d_call: TRBD2; cdr3_length: 14; v_call: TRBV9; j_call: TRBJ2-3; clone_size: once; cdr3_aa: CASGTGTSADTQYF; cdr3_nt: TGTGCCAGCGGCACCGGGACTAGCGCAGATACGCAGTATTTT
d_call: TRBD1; cdr3_length: 14; v_call: TRBV5-1; j_call: TRBJ2-7; clone_size: NA; cdr3_aa: CASSLSGGRYEQYF; cdr3_nt: TGCGCCAGCAGCTTGTCAGGGGGCAGGTACGAGCAGTACTTC
d_call: TRBD1; cdr3_length: 15; v_call: TRBV4-1; j_call: TRBJ1-4; clone_size: NA; cdr3_aa: CASSQDRDSWEKLFF; cdr3_nt: TGCGCCAGCAGCCAGGACCGGGACAGTTGGGAAAAACTGTTTTTT
d_call: NA; cdr3_length: 15; v_call: TRBV23-1; j_call: TRBJ1-2; clone_size: NA; cdr3_aa: CASSYPGRGVYGYTF; cdr3_nt: TGCGCCAGCAGCTACCCCGGTAGGGGGGTTTATGGCTACACCTTC
d_call: NA; cdr3_length: 15; v_call: TRBV4-2; j_call: TRBJ1-2; clone_size: NA; cdr3_aa: CASSQDGFPVYGYTF; cdr3_nt: TGTGCCAGCAGCCAAGACGGGTTCCCCGTCTATGGCTACACCTTC